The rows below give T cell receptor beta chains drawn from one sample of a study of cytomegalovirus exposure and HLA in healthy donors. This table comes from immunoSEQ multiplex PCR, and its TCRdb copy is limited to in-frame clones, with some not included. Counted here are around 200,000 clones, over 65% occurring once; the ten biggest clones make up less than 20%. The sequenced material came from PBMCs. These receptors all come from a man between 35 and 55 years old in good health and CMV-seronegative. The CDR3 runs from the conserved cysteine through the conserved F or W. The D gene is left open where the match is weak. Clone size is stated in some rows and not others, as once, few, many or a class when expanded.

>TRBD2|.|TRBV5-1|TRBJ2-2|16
CASSSTTSQNTGELFF
TGCGCCAGCAGCTCAACGACTAGCCAAAACACCGGGGAGCTGTTTTTT
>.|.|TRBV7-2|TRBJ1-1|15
CASRYLVQGNTEAFF
TGTGCCAGCAGGTACTTAGTACAGGGCAACACTGAAGCTTTCTTT
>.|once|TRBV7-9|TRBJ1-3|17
CASSFSLGPEAGNTIYF
TGTGCCAGCAGCTTTAGTCTGGGTCCGGAGGCGGGAAACACCATATATTTT
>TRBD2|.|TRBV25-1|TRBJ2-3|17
CASSELASGRGTDTQYF
TGTGCCAGCAGTGAATTGGCTAGCGGGAGAGGCACAGATACGCAGTATTTT
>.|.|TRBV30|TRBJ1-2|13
CAWNEVANYGYTF
TGTGCCTGGAACGAGGTCGCTAACTATGGCTACACCTTC
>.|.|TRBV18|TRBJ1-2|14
CASSPGTGNYGYTF
TGTGCCAGCTCACCGGGAACAGGGAACTATGGCTACACCTTC
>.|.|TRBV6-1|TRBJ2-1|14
CASSEALRGYEQFF
TGTGCCAGCAGTGAAGCGCTAAGGGGGTATGAGCAGTTCTTC
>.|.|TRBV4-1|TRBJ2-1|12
CASSQDEYEQFF
TGCGCCAGCAGCCAAGACGAGTATGAGCAGTTCTTC
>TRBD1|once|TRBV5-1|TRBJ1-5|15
CASSLQGVSNQPQHF
TGCGCCAGCAGCTTGCAGGGGGTTAGCAATCAGCCCCAGCATTTT
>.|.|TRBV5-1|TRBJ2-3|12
CASSPTEETQYF
TGCGCCAGCAGCCCGACGGAGGAGACGCAGTATTTT
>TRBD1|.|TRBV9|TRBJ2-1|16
CASSVEARTGRNEQFF
TGTGCCAGCAGCGTAGAGGCCCGGACAGGGCGCAATGAGCAGTTCTTC
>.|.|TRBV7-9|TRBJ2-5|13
CASSLDSQETQYF
TGTGCCAGCAGCTTGGACAGCCAAGAGACCCAGTACTTC
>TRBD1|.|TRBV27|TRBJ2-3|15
CASHSGTVLTDTQYF
TGTGCCAGCCACTCCGGGACAGTCCTCACAGATACGCAGTATTTT
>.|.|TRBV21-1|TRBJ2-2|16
CASSKEAGGRSGELFF
TGTGCCAGCAGCAAAGAAGCGGGGGGGCGATCCGGGGAGCTGTTTTTT
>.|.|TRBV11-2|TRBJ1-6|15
CASSLVGRGNSPLHF
TGTGCCAGCAGCTTAGTCGGCAGGGGCAATTCACCCCTCCACTTT
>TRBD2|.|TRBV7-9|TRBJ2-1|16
CASSTGTSGRASEQFF
TGTGCCAGCAGCACCGGGACTAGCGGGAGGGCCAGTGAGCAGTTCTTC
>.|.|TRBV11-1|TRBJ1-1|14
CASSLGLVNTEAFF
TGTGCCAGCAGCTTAGGCTTAGTGAACACTGAAGCTTTCTTT
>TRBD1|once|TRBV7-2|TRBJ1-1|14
CASSFDRGNTEAFF
TGTGCCAGCAGCTTTGACAGGGGGAACACTGAAGCTTTCTTT
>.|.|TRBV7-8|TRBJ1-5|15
CASSLLGTGVQPQHF
TGTGCCAGCAGCTTATTGGGGACGGGGGTTCAGCCCCAGCATTTT
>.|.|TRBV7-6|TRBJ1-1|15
CASSLAFGVNTEAFF
TGTGCCAGCAGCTTAGCCTTCGGAGTCAACACTGAAGCTTTCTTT
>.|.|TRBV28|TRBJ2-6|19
CASLTRTASYSSGANVLTF
TGTGCCAGCTTAACCCGGACAGCCTCTTATAGCTCTGGGGCCAACGTCCTGACTTTC
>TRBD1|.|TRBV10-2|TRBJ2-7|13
CASSPGQGHEQYF
TGCGCCAGCTCACCGGGACAGGGGCACGAGCAGTACTTC
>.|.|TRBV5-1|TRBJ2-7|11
CASRGVHEQYF
TGCGCCAGCAGAGGAGTTCACGAGCAGTACTTC
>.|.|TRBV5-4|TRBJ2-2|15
CASSWGGGYTGELFF
TGTGCCAGCAGCTGGGGGGGCGGTTACACCGGGGAGCTGTTTTTT
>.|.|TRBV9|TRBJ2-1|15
CASSDGGRVDNEQFF
TGTGCCAGCAGCGACGGAGGACGGGTGGACAATGAGCAGTTCTTC
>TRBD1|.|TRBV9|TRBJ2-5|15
CASSAGTGVGETQYF
TGTGCCAGCAGCGCCGGGACAGGGGTCGGAGAGACCCAGTACTTC
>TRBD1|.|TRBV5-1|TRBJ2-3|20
CASSPTKSFIRDRPTDTQYF
TGCGCCAGCAGTCCCACGAAGTCTTTCATCCGGGACAGGCCCACAGATACGCAGTATTTT
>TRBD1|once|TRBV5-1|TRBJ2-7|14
CASTAGTGDYEQYF
TGCGCCAGCACCGCCGGGACAGGAGACTACGAGCAGTACTTC
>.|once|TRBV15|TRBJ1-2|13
CATSVPGRYGYTF
TGTGCCACCAGCGTCCCTGGCAGATATGGCTACACCTTC
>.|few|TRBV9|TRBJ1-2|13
CASSVGTNYGYTF
TGTGCCAGCAGCGTTGGCACTAACTATGGCTACACCTTC
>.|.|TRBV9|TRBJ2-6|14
CASSVQVLANVLTF
TGTGCCAGCAGCGTGCAGGTATTGGCCAACGTCCTGACTTTC
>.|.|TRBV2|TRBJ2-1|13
CASRAPYYNEQFF
TGTGCCAGCAGGGCACCTTACTACAATGAGCAGTTCTTC
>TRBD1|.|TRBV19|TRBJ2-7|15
CASSSLDRGTDEQYF
TGTGCCAGTAGCTCCCTCGACAGGGGAACGGACGAGCAGTACTTC
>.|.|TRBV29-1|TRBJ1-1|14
CSVESGGRRTEAFF
TGCAGCGTTGAATCTGGGGGGAGGCGGACTGAAGCTTTCTTT
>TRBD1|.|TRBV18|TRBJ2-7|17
CASSAGVPGGAQNEQYF
TGTGCCAGCTCAGCGGGCGTACCAGGGGGCGCCCAGAACGAGCAGTACTTC
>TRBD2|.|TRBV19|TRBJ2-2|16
CASSIRLAANTGELFF
TGTGCCAGTAGTATCCGACTAGCGGCGAACACCGGGGAGCTGTTTTTT
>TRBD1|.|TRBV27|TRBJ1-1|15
CASSPRTGGSTEAFF
TGTGCCAGCAGTCCCAGGACAGGGGGTTCCACTGAAGCTTTCTTT
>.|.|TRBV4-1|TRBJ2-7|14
CASSLPGETYEQYF
TGCGCCAGCAGCCTTCCAGGGGAGACCTACGAGCAGTACTTC
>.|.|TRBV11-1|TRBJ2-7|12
CASSGQTYEQYF
TGTGCCAGCAGCGGGCAGACCTACGAGCAGTACTTC
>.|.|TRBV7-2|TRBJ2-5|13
CASSVPLQETQYF
TGTGCCAGCAGCGTCCCTCTCCAAGAGACCCAGTACTTC
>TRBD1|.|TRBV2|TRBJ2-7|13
CAIYWDRSYEQYF
TGTGCCATCTACTGGGACAGATCCTACGAGCAGTACTTC
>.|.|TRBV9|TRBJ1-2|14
CASSVATATYGYTF
TGTGCCAGCAGCGTAGCCACAGCTACCTATGGCTACACCTTC
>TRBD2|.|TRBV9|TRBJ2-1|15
CASSELAGGGNEQFF
TGTGCCAGCAGCGAACTAGCGGGAGGTGGCAATGAGCAGTTCTTC
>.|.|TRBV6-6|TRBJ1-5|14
CASSGRVGSAAQHF
TGTGCCAGCAGTGGCCGGGTGGGATCAGCGGCCCAGCATTTT
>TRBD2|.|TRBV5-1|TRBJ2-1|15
CASSLGGGSYNEQFF
TGCGCCAGCAGCTTGGGGGGGGGCTCCTACAATGAGCAGTTCTTC
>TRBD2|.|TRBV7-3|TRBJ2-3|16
CASSLLGAGMADTQYF
TGTGCCAGCAGCTTGTTGGGAGCGGGGATGGCAGATACGCAGTATTTT
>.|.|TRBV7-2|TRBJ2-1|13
CASTYSLYNEQFF
TGTGCCAGCACCTACTCACTATACAATGAGCAGTTCTTC
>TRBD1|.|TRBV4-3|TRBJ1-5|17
CASSQDIRQGSNQPQHF
TGCGCCAGCAGCCAAGATATTAGACAGGGCAGCAATCAGCCCCAGCATTTT
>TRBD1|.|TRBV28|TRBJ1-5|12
CGSGTGNQPQHF
TGTGGTTCCGGGACAGGGAATCAGCCCCAGCATTTT
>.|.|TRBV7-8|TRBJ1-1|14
CASSLPGMNTEAFF
TGTGCCAGCAGCTTGCCAGGCATGAACACTGAAGCTTTCTTT
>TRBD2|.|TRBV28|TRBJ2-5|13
CASSLAGSETQYF
TGTGCCAGCAGCCTAGCGGGATCAGAGACCCAGTACTTC
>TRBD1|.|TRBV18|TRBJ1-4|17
CASSPFGTGLTNEKLFF
TGTGCCAGCTCACCATTCGGGACAGGTTTGACTAATGAAAAACTGTTTTTT
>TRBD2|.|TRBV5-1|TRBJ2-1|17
CASSLEPGLAVYNEQFF
TGCGCCAGCAGCTTGGAACCGGGACTAGCGGTCTACAATGAGCAGTTCTTC
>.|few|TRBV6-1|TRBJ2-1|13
CASSDQRYNEQFF
TGTGCCAGCAGTGATCAGCGATACAATGAGCAGTTCTTC
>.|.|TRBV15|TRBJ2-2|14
CATAATWNTGELFF
TGTGCCACCGCGGCTACATGGAACACCGGGGAGCTGTTTTTT
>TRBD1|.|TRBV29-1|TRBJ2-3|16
CSVGQGAQGMADTQYF
TGCAGCGTTGGACAGGGCGCGCAGGGTATGGCAGATACGCAGTATTTT